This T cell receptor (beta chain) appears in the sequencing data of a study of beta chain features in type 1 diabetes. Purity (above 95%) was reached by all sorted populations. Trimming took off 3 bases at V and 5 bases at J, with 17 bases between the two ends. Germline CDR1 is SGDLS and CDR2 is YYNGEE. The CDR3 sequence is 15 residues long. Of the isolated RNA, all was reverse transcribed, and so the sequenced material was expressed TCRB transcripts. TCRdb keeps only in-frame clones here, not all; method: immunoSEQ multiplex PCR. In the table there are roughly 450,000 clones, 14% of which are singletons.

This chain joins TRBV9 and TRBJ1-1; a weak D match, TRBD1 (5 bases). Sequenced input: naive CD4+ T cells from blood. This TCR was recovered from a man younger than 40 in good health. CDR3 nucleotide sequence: TGTGCCAGCAGCGCTCAGGGTTTAGTTGGGACTGAAGCTTTCTTT. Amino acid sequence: CASSAQGLVGTEAFF.